The next 16 T cell receptor beta chains were all read from a single sample in a study of blood T cell repertoires in COVID-19. Measured with immunoSEQ multiplex PCR; TCRdb has only the in-frame clones, and not every one. The repertoire holds under 200,000 clones, with over 75% as singletons. The sample consisted of peripheral blood. The receptors derive from a man between 65 and 80 years old with active or convalescent COVID-19.

This sequence joins TRBV27 and TRBJ1-2; 7 nucleotides align to TRBD1. In germline, CDR1 is MNHEY, CDR2 SMNVEV (reference sequence). The ends lost 0 bases at V and 4 bases at J; junction bases unmatched: 2. CDR3 length: 14 amino acids. The CDR3 is CASSLSTGRYGYTF. The CDR3 nucleotides read TGTGCCAGCAGTTTATCGACAGGGCGCTATGGCTACACCTTC.

The V and J genes are TRBV4-2 and TRBJ1-2; TRBD1 aligns across 9 bases. V shed 1 base, J shed 1 base, and the junction held 7 bases outside the gene matches. The CDR3 runs 17 residues. The germline gives CDR1 LGHNA, CDR2 YNFKEQ. CDR3 region: CASSQVTGQGDNYGYTF. The CDR3 DNA sequence: TGTGCCAGCAGCCAAGTTACGGGACAGGGAGATAACTATGGCTACACCTTC.

The chain employs TRBV25-1 and TRBJ2-7; D may be TRBD1 (6 bases). This CDR3 has 12 amino acids. Between the trimmed V and J ends, which lost 7 bases and 7 bases, there was a span of 14 bases. CDR1 and CDR2 from the germline V gene are MGHDK and SYGVNS. The CDR3 spells CASTQTGLEQYF. The CDR3 coding sequence is TGTGCCAGCACCCAAACAGGGTTAGAGCAGTACTTC.

The V and J genes are TRBV5-4 and TRBJ1-5, with TRBD1 matching over 11 bases. The germline gives CDR1 SGHNT, CDR2 YYREEE (reference sequence). This CDR3 comprises 15 residues. Trimming removed 4 bases from V and 6 bases from J; junction bases left unmatched: 6. In DNA form, the CDR3 reads TGTGCCAGCAGCACTGGTGGACAGGGGGCTCAGCCCCAGCATTTT. This translates into CASSTGGQGAQPQHF.

V gene TRBV9 combines with J gene TRBJ2-2; D may be TRBD1 (6 bases). The CDR3 is 18 amino acids. Germline CDR1 is SGDLS and CDR2 is YYNGEE. Trimming removed 3 bases at V and 3 bases at J, with 21 bases between. CDR3 sequence: CASSEDTGFPIYTGELFF. Here the CDR3 DNA reads TGTGCCAGCAGCGAAGACACAGGGTTCCCTATTTACACCGGGGAGCTGTTTTTT.

This chain joins TRBV30 and TRBJ1-2; D is unresolved. The V end was cut by 0 bases, the J end by 0 bases, with 5 bases between. From germline, CDR1 is GTSNPN and CDR2 SVGIG (reference sequence). The CDR3 totals 13 residues. The chain's CDR3 is CAWSVTANYGYTF. The CDR3 coding sequence is TGTGCCTGGAGTGTAACAGCTAACTATGGCTACACCTTC. The complete variable domain, with remaining parts taken from reference TRBV30 and TRBJ1-2, reads SQTIHQWPATLVQPVGSPLSLECTVEGTSNPNLYWYRQAAGRGLQLLFYSVGIGQISSEVPQNLSASRPQDRQFILSSKKLLLSDSGFYLCAWSVTANYGYTFGSGTRLTVV.

This clone was counted only a few times. The chain is built from TRBV11-2 and TRBJ2-3; 10 nucleotides match TRBD1. This CDR3 comprises 19 residues. Losses at the gene ends were 0 bases for V and 1 base for J; bases not matched to a gene: 10. Germline assignment: CDR1 SGHAT and CDR2 FQNNGV. CDR3 protein: CASSLDLNCGTGGTDTQYF. Here the CDR3 DNA reads TGTGCCAGCAGCTTAGATCTGAACTGCGGGACAGGGGGCACAGATACGCAGTATTTT.

CDR3 DNA: TGTGCCAGCAGCCTAACGGGGGACGCAGCCTACGAGCAGTACTTC. Residues: CASSLTGDAAYEQYF. This chain connects TRBV11-3 to TRBJ2-7; D may be TRBD2 (6 bases). Germline V gene data show CDR1 as SGHNT and CDR2 as YENEEA. This CDR3 has 15 amino acids. V was clipped by 5 bases and J by 2 bases, with 16 bases between them.

The gene calls are TRBV18 and TRBJ1-5; no reliable D call. Germline assignment: CDR1 KGHSH and CDR2 LQKENI. The CDR3 is 13 residues long. The V and J ends lost 3 bases and 6 bases respectively, with 9 bases between them. This chain's CDR3 is CASSPVLGQPQHF. The CDR3 DNA sequence: TGTGCCAGCTCACCCGTTCTAGGTCAGCCCCAGCATTTT.

The chain combines TRBV27 with TRBJ1-2; 9 bases map to TRBD1. CDR1 is MNHEY, CDR2 SMNVEV, per germline (reference sequence). The CDR3 is 22 residues long. Losses at the gene ends were 4 bases for V and 4 bases for J; bases not matched to a gene: 28. CDR3: CASSSADWTLRGGQGTLYGYTF. DNA for the CDR3: TGTGCCAGCAGTTCTGCTGACTGGACCCTTAGGGGGGGACAGGGCACCCTCTATGGCTACACCTTC.

This CDR3 is CASSLGITGGRNQPQHF. For the CDR3, the DNA is TGTGCCAGCAGCTTGGGAATCACAGGGGGCCGGAATCAGCCCCAGCATTTT. The chain employs TRBV5-6 and TRBJ1-5; 9 bases map to TRBD1. Trimming cost V 0 bases and J 4 bases; bases outside gene matches: 8. Looked up from germline, CDR1 is SGHDT and CDR2 is YYEEEE. This CDR3 spans 17 amino acids. Variable domain in full (rest from reference TRBV5-6 and TRBJ1-5): DAGVTQSPTHLIKTRGQQVTLRCSPKSGHDTVSWYQQALGQGPQFIFQYYEEEERQRGNFPDRFSGHQFPNYSSELNVNALLLGDSALYLCASSLGITGGRNQPQHFGDGTRLSIL.

The chain uses TRBV28 and TRBJ1-2; TRBD1 matches at 9 bases. CDR1 and CDR2 (germline): MDHEN, SYDVKM. The CDR3 extends over 16 amino acids. CDR3: CASRLGQGEGNYGYTF. CDR3 nucleotides: TGTGCTTCCCGTTTGGGACAGGGTGAGGGGAACTATGGCTACACCTTC.

The V gene is TRBV5-1, the J gene TRBJ2-5; maybe TRBD2 (5 bases). Per the germline V gene, CDR1 is SGHRS and CDR2 is YFSETQ. This CDR3 contains 15 residues. The germline V and J ends were trimmed by 4 bases and 4 bases, with 17 bases remaining between them. The CDR3 sequence is CASSITPSGGETQYF. CDR3 DNA sequence: TGCGCCAGCAGCATAACTCCGTCCGGAGGAGAGACCCAGTACTTC. Supplemented by reference TRBV5-1 and TRBJ2-5, the full variable domain reads KAGVTQTPRYLIKTRGQQVTLSCSPISGHRSVSWYQQTPGQGLQFLFEYFSETQRNKGNFPGRFSGRQFSNSRSEMNVSTLELGDSALYLCASSITPSGGETQYFGPGTRLLVL.

The rearrangement links TRBV18 to TRBJ2-3; TRBD1 matches at 7 bases. Trimming cost V 1 base and J 7 bases; bases outside gene matches: 8. The CDR3 has 15 residues. Germline CDR1 and CDR2: KGHSH and LQKENI. In DNA form, the CDR3 reads TGTGCCAGCTCACCACGGGACAGAGCACAGAATACGCAGTATTTT. As protein: CASSPRDRAQNTQYF. Variable domain in full (rest from reference TRBV18 and TRBJ2-3): NAGVMQNPRHLVRRRGQEARLRCSPMKGHSHVYWYRQLPEEGLKFMVYLQKENIIDESGMPKERFSAEFPKEGPSILRIQQVVRGDSAAYFCASSPRDRAQNTQYFGPGTRLTVL.

The chain carries TRBV7-9 and TRBJ1-1, with a possible D match to TRBD1 (6 bases). V lost 7 bases to trimming and J lost 6 bases, with 15 bases between them. Germline values: CDR1 SEHNR, CDR2 FQNEAQ (reference sequence). The CDR3 runs to 13 residues. The CDR3 region has the DNA TGTGCCAGCACAGAACAGGGAGGGGCTGAAGCTTTCTTT. This translates into CASTEQGGAEAFF. The full variable domain, with the rest looked up from reference TRBV7-9 and TRBJ1-1, is DTGVSQNPRHKITKRGQNVTFRCDPISEHNRLYWYRQTLGQGPEFLTYFQNEAQLEKSRLLSDRFSAERPKGSFSTLEIQRTEQGDSAMYLCASTEQGGAEAFFGQGTRLTVV.

The chain uses TRBV4-1 and TRBJ2-7; 11 bases agree with TRBD1. Germline loops: CDR1 MGHRA, CDR2 YSYEKL. V shed 4 bases, J shed 0 bases, and the junction held 5 bases outside the gene matches. The CDR3 is made up of 16 amino acids. CDR3 residues: CASSPRDRGSSYEQYF. CDR3 bases: TGCGCCAGCAGCCCCCGGGACAGGGGGAGCTCCTACGAGCAGTACTTC.